A selection of T cell receptor beta chains follows, all from one sample in a study of blood T cell repertoires in COVID-19. Data came from immunoSEQ multiplex PCR; TCRdb stores just in-frame clones and leaves some out. This sample has roughly 120,000 clones, with 70% to 75% found just once. Sequencing was performed on peripheral blood. The receptors originated from a man older than 75 with COVID-19, enrolled during active disease. Each CDR3 is given with its conserved first and last residue. The D gene is left open where the match is weak. The size field is filled for only some rows; it gives once, few, many or a size class.

D gene	clone size	J gene	V gene	CDR3 protein	CDR3 DNA
NA	NA	TRBJ2-2	TRBV11-2	CASSLPHTGELFF	TGTGCCAGCAGCCTCCCTCACACCGGGGAGCTGTTTTTT
TRBD2	NA	TRBJ2-7	TRBV5-6	CASSLALADTYEQYF	TGTGCCAGCAGCTTGGCACTAGCGGACACCTACGAGCAGTACTTC
NA	NA	TRBJ1-2	TRBV6-2/TRBV6-3	CASSYPLQKYGYTF	TGTGCCAGCAGTTACCCCCTACAGAAGTATGGCTACACCTTC
TRBD1	NA	TRBJ1-1	TRBV7-9	CASSPPGTGNTEAFF	TGTGCCAGCAGCCCCCCCGGGACAGGAAACACTGAAGCTTTCTTT
NA	NA	TRBJ1-6	TRBV7-9	CASSPLYGTPNSPLHF	TGTGCCAGCAGCCCCCTCTACGGGACTCCGAATTCACCCCTCCACTTT
TRBD1	NA	TRBJ2-5	TRBV2	CASSRDRGPEETQYF	TGTGCCAGCAGCAGAGACAGGGGGCCGGAAGAGACCCAGTACTTC
NA	few	TRBJ2-3	TRBV3-1/TRBV3-2	CASSQDQSGVKDTQYF	TGTGCCAGCAGCCAAGACCAATCGGGGGTTAAAGATACGCAGTATTTT
NA	NA	TRBJ2-5	TRBV10-3	CAISESRVETQYF	TGTGCCATCAGTGAGTCGAGGGTGGAGACCCAGTACTTC
NA	NA	TRBJ2-7	TRBV21-1	CASSKEGGPPYYEQYF	TGTGCCAGCAGCAAAGAAGGGGGACCCCCGTACTACGAGCAGTACTTC
TRBD2	NA	TRBJ2-5	TRBV28	CAGTSLGPRGSAETQYF	TGTGCCGGCACCAGTTTGGGCCCCCGCGGGAGTGCGGAGACCCAGTACTTC
TRBD2	NA	TRBJ2-1	TRBV10-2	CASSEFPGTIPNEQFF	TGCGCCAGCAGTGAATTTCCCGGGACTATACCCAATGAACAGTTCTTC
NA	few	TRBJ2-1	TRBV6-1	CASSEHPSSALGFF	TGTGCCAGCAGTGAACATCCGTCTAGCGCACTAGGGTTCTTC
TRBD2	NA	TRBJ2-7	TRBV5-4	CASSTGTNYEQYF	TGTGCCAGCAGCACCGGGACTAACTACGAGCAGTACTTC
TRBD1	NA	TRBJ2-3	TRBV19	CASRADRATDTQYF	TGTGCCAGTAGGGCGGACAGGGCTACAGATACGCAGTATTTT
TRBD2	NA	TRBJ2-7	TRBV7-2	CASSSQEAGAPEQYF	TGTGCCAGCAGCTCCCAGGAAGCGGGAGCCCCCGAGCAGTACTTC
NA	few	TRBJ2-7	TRBV7-2	CASSSRRAYEQYF	TGTGCCAGCAGCTCCCGCCGAGCGTACGAGCAGTACTTC
NA	few	TRBJ1-6	TRBV6-1	CASSDSTNSPLHF	TGTGCCAGCAGTGACAGTACTAATTCACCCCTCCACTTT
NA	NA	TRBJ2-1	TRBV2	CASSQEGSGSYNEQFF	TGTGCCAGCAGCCAAGAGGGTAGCGGCTCCTACAATGAGCAGTTCTTC